This T cell receptor (beta chain) derives from a study of T cells in Graves' hyperthyroidism and ophthalmopathy. Study in general: Peripheral blood draws took place at initial diagnosis, ahead of any treatment.

Diagnosis rested on symptoms, serum thyroxine and TRAb, thyroid ultrasound, and orbital computed tomography. This clonotype was detected many times. The V end was cut by 4 bases, the J end by 1 base, with 19 bases between. Germline lookup yields CDR1 MDHEN and CDR2 SYDVKM. This CDR3 contains 18 residues. It was RNA transcripts that yielded the amplified TCR beta CDR3 regions. When the TCR CDR3 underwent first-round RT-PCR, the HTBI primer set was used. Each CDR3 protein is one row after TCRdb ran MiXCR on the multiplex PCR reads. The table records 650,000 to 750,000 distinct CDR3 sequences, 11% to 15% of them present only once.

V gene TRBV28 combines with J gene TRBJ2-2, with D perhaps given as TRBD1 or TRBD2 (5 bases each). This sequence was found in a young woman with Graves' hyperthyroidism. The sample taken for sequencing was blood. CDR3 amino acids: CASSSPPGTWENTGELFF. CDR3 sequence (DNA): TGTGCCAGCAGTTCACCTCCTGGGACGTGGGAGAACACCGGGGAGCTGTTTTTT. The full variable domain, completed using reference TRBV28 and TRBJ2-2, is DVKVTQSSRYLVKRTGEKVFLECVQDMDHENMFWYRQDPGLGLRLIYFSYDVKMKEKGDIPEGYSVSREKKERFSLILESASTNQTSMYLCASSSPPGTWENTGELFFGEGSRLTVL.